These T cell receptor beta chains were read from a single sample in a study of cytomegalovirus exposure and HLA in healthy donors. Data came from immunoSEQ multiplex PCR; TCRdb stores just in-frame clones and leaves some out. The repertoire includes about 200,000 clones, approximately 79% of them detected once, and 0.2% to 0.25% sits in the top ten. Sample: PBMCs. The receptors originated from a girl aged 2 to 9 in good health and CMV-seronegative. Both conserved end residues are part of each CDR3. Each record gives: D gene, V gene, J gene, clone size, CDR3 protein, CDR3 DNA. D genes are given only for firm matches. Clone size is shown for a subset of rows, as once, few, many or a class of expanded clone.

TRBD2	TRBV7-6	TRBJ2-3	.	CASSTRTSGGGTDTQYF	TGTGCCAGCAGCACGAGAACTAGCGGGGGGGGTACAGATACGCAGTATTTT
TRBD2	TRBV10-3	TRBJ2-3	.	CAINGREGRTDTQYF	TGTGCCATCAATGGGCGGGAGGGCCGTACAGATACGCAGTATTTT
TRBD1	TRBV6-1	TRBJ1-4	.	CASSGQTGMNEKLFF	TGTGCCAGCAGTGGACAGACAGGGATGAATGAAAAACTGTTTTTT
TRBD2	TRBV29-1	TRBJ2-5	.	CSVDTASGGTQETQYF	TGCAGCGTTGATACGGCTAGCGGGGGGACACAAGAGACCCAGTACTTC
TRBD1	TRBV5-4	TRBJ1-1	.	CASSPDRDTEAFF	TGTGCCAGCAGCCCAGACAGGGACACTGAAGCTTTCTTT
TRBD1	TRBV2	TRBJ1-4	.	CASGTGDNEKLFF	TGTGCCAGCGGTACAGGGGATAATGAAAAACTGTTTTTT
TRBD2	TRBV28	TRBJ2-1	.	CASSLWGTSVPKGDEQFF	TGTGCCAGCAGTTTATGGGGAACTAGCGTCCCCAAAGGCGATGAGCAGTTCTTC
TRBD2	TRBV7-2	TRBJ2-3	.	CASSLLAGGLTDTQYF	TGTGCCAGCAGCTTACTAGCGGGAGGTTTAACCGATACGCAGTATTTT
.	TRBV19	TRBJ2-1	.	CASATGTLYNEQFF	TGTGCCAGTGCCACCGGGACATTATACAATGAGCAGTTCTTC
TRBD1	TRBV4-1	TRBJ2-7	.	CASSQDPDRGHYEQYF	TGCGCCAGCAGCCAAGATCCGGACAGGGGGCACTACGAGCAGTACTTC
TRBD2	TRBV5-1	TRBJ2-7	.	CASSLAYGGADEQYF	TGCGCCAGCAGCTTGGCCTACGGGGGGGCCGACGAGCAGTACTTC
.	TRBV4-1	TRBJ2-7	.	CASSQDRGSSYEQYF	TGCGCCAGCAGCCAAGATAGGGGCAGCTCCTACGAGCAGTACTTC
TRBD1	TRBV18	TRBJ1-3	.	CASSKDRMDGNTIYF	TGTGCCAGCTCAAAGGACAGGATGGACGGAAACACCATATATTTT
TRBD2	TRBV7-9	TRBJ2-3	.	CSSSSWTSGGPTDTQYF	TGTTCCAGCAGCTCCTGGACTAGCGGGGGGCCCACAGATACGCAGTATTTT
.	TRBV5-1	TRBJ1-3	.	CASSLVGSGNTIYF	TGCGCCAGCAGCTTGGTCGGTTCTGGAAACACCATATATTTT
TRBD2	TRBV7-8	TRBJ2-1	.	CASSLVLAGVGYEQFF	TGTGCCAGCAGCTTAGTTTTAGCGGGAGTGGGGTATGAGCAGTTCTTC
TRBD1	TRBV5-1	TRBJ2-5	once	CASSSGQSETQYF	TGCGCCAGCAGTTCGGGACAGTCAGAGACCCAGTACTTC
.	TRBV5-1	TRBJ1-1	.	CASSLVTDTEAFF	TGCGCCAGCAGCTTGGTAACGGACACTGAAGCTTTCTTT
.	TRBV5-1	TRBJ2-7	.	CASGTGLVDEQYF	TGCGCCAGCGGCACAGGGTTGGTCGACGAGCAGTACTTC
.	TRBV7-9	TRBJ1-1	.	CASSLVGRVNTEAFF	TGTGCCAGCAGCTTAGTCGGCAGGGTGAACACTGAAGCTTTCTTT
.	TRBV25-1	TRBJ2-1	.	CASRTKVSSYNEQFF	TGTGCCAGCAGGACAAAAGTAAGCTCCTACAATGAGCAGTTCTTC
TRBD2	TRBV5-1	TRBJ2-5	.	CASSSSGTRGTQYF	TGCGCCAGCAGCTCTAGCGGGACTAGAGGGACCCAGTACTTC
TRBD2	TRBV7-9	TRBJ2-7	.	CASTLAGGHNEQYF	TGTGCCAGCACGCTAGCGGGGGGGCACAACGAGCAGTACTTC
.	TRBV19	TRBJ1-1	.	CASSILRMNTEAFF	TGTGCCAGTAGTATCCTTCGTATGAACACTGAAGCTTTCTTT
.	TRBV25-1	TRBJ1-5	.	CASSRGGSNQPQHF	TGTGCCAGCAGTCGGGGGGGGAGCAATCAGCCCCAGCATTTT
.	TRBV6-5	TRBJ1-1	.	CASGNRANTEAFF	TGTGCCAGCGGGAACAGGGCAAACACTGAAGCTTTCTTT
.	TRBV27	TRBJ1-6	.	CASSASVYSPLHF	TGTGCCAGCAGTGCCTCAGTTTATTCACCCCTCCACTTT
.	TRBV11-2	TRBJ1-4	.	CASSSLGQDNEKLFF	TGTGCCAGCAGCTCCCTGGGGCAGGACAATGAAAAACTGTTTTTT
TRBD2	TRBV15	TRBJ2-2	.	CATSRDSGTSAHGELFF	TGTGCCACCAGCAGAGACTCCGGGACTAGCGCACACGGGGAGCTGTTTTTT
TRBD2	TRBV7-9	TRBJ2-3	.	CASSPLAGAITDTQYF	TGTGCCAGCAGCCCGTTAGCGGGAGCCATCACAGATACGCAGTATTTT
TRBD1	TRBV10-2	TRBJ1-5	.	CASSRTGDGNQPQHF	TGCGCCAGCAGTAGGACAGGGGATGGCAATCAGCCCCAGCATTTT
.	TRBV10-3	TRBJ2-3	.	CAISEFGGDTQYF	TGTGCCATCAGTGAGTTCGGAGGAGATACGCAGTATTTT
TRBD1	TRBV2	TRBJ2-7	.	CASRGQGLPLEQYF	TGTGCCAGCAGGGGACAGGGTTTGCCCCTCGAGCAGTACTTC
.	TRBV7-9	TRBJ1-3	.	CASSLGTVSISGNTIYF	TGTGCCAGCAGCTTAGGGACAGTTAGCATATCTGGAAACACCATATATTTT
.	TRBV5-1	TRBJ1-2	once	CASSLSSSGDNYGYTF	TGCGCCAGCAGCTTGTCCTCATCAGGGGACAACTATGGCTACACCTTC
TRBD2	TRBV9	TRBJ2-3	once	CASSVTAGEGADTQYF	TGTGCCAGCAGCGTGACTGCGGGAGAAGGGGCAGATACGCAGTATTTT
TRBD2	TRBV5-4	TRBJ2-1	.	CASSSSGAVYNEQFF	TGTGCCAGCAGCTCTAGCGGGGCGGTCTACAATGAGCAGTTCTTC
.	TRBV30	TRBJ1-6	.	CAWKKYAEASPLHF	TGTGCCTGGAAGAAGTATGCGGAGGCTTCACCCCTCCACTTT